The 15 T cell receptor beta chains presented below share a single source sample, sequenced in a study of OX40 agonist ivuxolimab in advanced cancers. The method was immunoSEQ multiplex PCR; TCRdb's version includes in-frame clones alone and lacks a portion of them. The table lists some 77,000 clones, 90% of them singletons. The sequences come from CD4+ or CD8+ T cells sorted from blood, collected in a trial of the OX40 agonist ivuxolimab. The source of these receptors is an adult with an advanced solid tumor such as melanoma, head and neck, liver or kidney cancer.

The chain carries TRBV7-9 and TRBJ1-6, with 7 bases aligning to TRBD1. J lost 6 bases, V lost 2 bases, and 1 base had no gene match. The CDR3 covers 14 residues. Germline loops: CDR1 SEHNR, CDR2 FQNEAQ (reference sequence). The DNA of the CDR3 is TGTGCCAGCAGCTTACGACAGGGTAATTCACCCCTCCACTTT. Translating gives CASSLRQGNSPLHF.

This clone was counted a few times. V gene TRBV10-3 combines with J gene TRBJ1-1; D gene ambiguous. Trimming stripped 9 bases from V and 0 bases from J, with 11 bases between. CDR3 length: 13 amino acids. The germline CDR1 and CDR2 sequences are ENHRY and SYGVKD. CDR3 residues: CAIGWNMNTEAFF. In nucleotides, the CDR3 is TGTGCCATAGGTTGGAATATGAACACTGAAGCTTTCTTT.

V usage is TRBV6-5 and J usage is TRBJ2-7, with D unresolved. Germline V gene sequence: CDR1 MNHEY, CDR2 SVGAGI. The CDR3 sequence is 12 residues long. V was pared by 0 bases and J by 2 bases, with 2 bases between. The CDR3 spells CASSYSPYEQYF. In DNA, the CDR3 is TGTGCCAGCAGTTACTCGCCCTACGAGCAGTACTTC.

V usage is TRBV5-4 and J usage is TRBJ1-2; a weak D match, TRBD1 (5 bases). The ends were cut back, 9 bases at V and 4 bases at J, with 19 bases in the middle. The CDR3 totals 14 residues. Germline CDR1 reads SGHNT; CDR2 reads YYREEE (reference sequence). Here the CDR3 reads CAIALGTTIYGYTF. The DNA for the CDR3 is TGTGCCATCGCGCTCGGGACCACCATCTATGGCTACACCTTC.

The chain employs TRBV5-5 and TRBJ1-5; D call uncertain. Germline CDR1 reads SGHKS; CDR2 reads YYEKEE (reference sequence). The length of the CDR3 is 15 residues. Between the trimmed V and J ends, which lost 4 bases and 6 bases, there was a span of 17 bases. The CDR3: CASSRDSLLSQPQHF. In nucleotides, the CDR3 is TGTGCCAGCAGCCGCGATTCTTTGTTGTCTCAGCCCCAGCATTTT.

This clone was detected a few times. The chain is built from TRBV7-9 and TRBJ2-7, with D perhaps TRBD1 (5 bases). V was shortened by 5 bases and J by 9 bases, with 23 bases between the two germline ends. The CDR3 is made up of 15 amino acids. Germline CDR1 and CDR2: SEHNR and FQNEAQ (reference sequence). Here the CDR3 DNA reads TGTGCCAGCAGCACTACCGAAAGCAGGGAAAGGGCGCAGTACTTC. Translation gives CASSTTESRERAQYF.

The CDR3 is CASSYGGADTQYF. As DNA, the CDR3 is TGTGCCAGCAGTTACGGCGGCGCAGATACGCAGTATTTT. V is TRBV6-5 and J is TRBJ2-3; D unclear. The CDR3 loop spans 13 amino acids. Germline loops: CDR1 MNHEY, CDR2 SVGAGI. V was shortened by 2 bases and J by 4 bases, with 7 bases between the two germline ends.

V and J are TRBV10-3 and TRBJ2-7; D gene uncertain. CDR3 length: 14 residues. Trimming shortened V by 0 bases and J by 3 bases, and 9 bases separated the two germline ends. Germline CDR1 and CDR2: ENHRY and SYGVKD. This CDR3 is CAISESFGDYEQYF. In DNA form, the CDR3 reads TGTGCCATCAGTGAGTCGTTTGGGGACTACGAGCAGTACTTC.

In DNA, the CDR3 is TGTGCCAGCAGGTCCTCCTCTGGGGCCAACGTCCTGACTTTC. Translation: CASRSSSGANVLTF. The chain uses TRBV2 and TRBJ2-6, with D uncertain. Germline V gene data show CDR1 as SNHLY and CDR2 as FYNNEI. This CDR3 contains 14 residues. The ends were cut back, 6 bases at V and 0 bases at J, with 6 bases in the middle.

There are a few counts of this clone. The CDR3 DNA is TGTGCCAGCAGGAATAGGGACAGCGCAGTTCACACTGAAGCTTTCTTT. This translates into CASRNRDSAVHTEAFF. The genes are TRBV11-3 and TRBJ1-1; 7 bases fit TRBD1. This CDR3 is built from 16 residues. J gave up 3 bases and V 6 bases, and 13 bases lay outside the gene matches. CDR1 is SGHNT, CDR2 YENEEA, per germline.

V is TRBV28 and J is TRBJ1-1; 7 nucleotides match TRBD1. The CDR3 consists of 13 residues. The germline V gene encodes CDR1 MDHEN and CDR2 SYDVKM. V shed 6 bases and J 12 bases; nucleotides not matched to a gene: 13. CDR3 region: CASSSKGAGGTFF. Written as DNA, the CDR3 is TGTGCCAGCAGCAGTAAGGGGGCCGGCGGAACTTTCTTT. The complete variable domain, with remaining parts taken from reference TRBV28 and TRBJ1-1, reads DVKVTQSSRYLVKRTGEKVFLECVQDMDHENMFWYRQDPGLGLRLIYFSYDVKMKEKGDIPEGYSVSREKKERFSLILESASTNQTSMYLCASSSKGAGGTFFGQGTRLTVV.

This clone has a single count. This rearrangement joins TRBV6-1 to TRBJ1-1, with a tentative D call TRBD1 (6 bases). The CDR3 has 13 residues. Germline-derived CDR1 and CDR2 are MNHNS and SASEGT. The V end was cut by 7 bases, the J end by 4 bases, with 13 bases between. The CDR3 nucleotides are TGTGCCAGCACCCTTACAGGGTTCACTGAAGCTTTCTTT. Its protein product is CASTLTGFTEAFF.

The chain joins TRBV11-2 to TRBJ2-1; the D is unclear. The CDR3 is made up of 12 amino acids. The germline V and J ends were trimmed by 5 bases and 9 bases, with 11 bases remaining between them. Germline V gene sequence: CDR1 SGHAT, CDR2 FQNNGV. The CDR3 DNA reads as TGTGCCAGCAGCCCGGATAGAGGTGAGCAGTTCTTC. This encodes CASSPDRGEQFF.

CDR3 sequence reads: CASSLGTEAFF. In DNA form, the CDR3 reads TGTGCCAGCAGCCTCGGCACTGAAGCTTTCTTT. The chain is built from TRBV11-3 and TRBJ1-1; D is uncertain. There are 11 residues in the CDR3. V was trimmed by 5 bases and J by 4 bases, leaving 5 bases between them. Germline V gene lookup returns CDR1 SGHNT and CDR2 YENEEA.

This chain connects TRBV6-1 to TRBJ2-3; unclear D gene. Trimming cost V 5 bases and J 2 bases, with 2 bases left between them. The germline V gene has CDR1 MNHNS and CDR2 SASEGT. CDR3 length: 11 amino acids. The CDR3: CASSTTDTQYF. DNA of the CDR3: TGTGCCAGCAGTACCACAGATACGCAGTATTTT.